This paragraph reports one T cell receptor beta chain. Here immunoSEQ multiplex PCR was the method, and the copy in TCRdb shows in-frame clones only, minus some. In the table there are approximately 290,000 clones, about nine tenths of which are singletons. Losses at the gene ends were 5 bases for V and 0 bases for J; bases not matched to a gene: 5. CDR3 length: 15 amino acids. Looked up from germline, CDR1 is KGHSH and CDR2 is LQKENI. These data come from a study of blood T cell repertoires in COVID-19. In the study overall: COVID-19 samples, acute and convalescent, were from the United States, Italy and Spain. Sources were T cells, B-cell-depleted T cells, or PBMCs; the material itself was cDNA or gDNA.

The sample comprised peripheral blood. The rearrangement uses TRBV18 and TRBJ1-1; 8 bases are a match to TRBD1. The clonotype originates from a woman in her sixties or seventies with acute or convalescent COVID-19. The CDR3 region has the DNA TGTGCCAGCTCAGGACAGACAGGGGTGAACACTGAAGCTTTCTTT. Its translation is CASSGQTGVNTEAFF.